Below are 6 T cell receptor beta chains sequenced from a single sample in a study of response to subunit inactivated influenza vaccine. MiXCR was run by TCRdb on the RT-PCR reads, yielding one entry per CDR3 protein. The data contain over 150,000 distinct CDR3 sequences, approximately 12% of them singletons. The sample here was CD8+ T cells sorted from PBMCs, taken around 25 months after vaccination. The receptor set was obtained from a man aged 45 to 75 who received an inactivated influenza vaccine.

The rearrangement joins TRBV4-3 to TRBJ2-1; D gene unclear. The germline V gene encodes CDR1 LGHNA and CDR2 YSLEER. Trimming took 0 bases from V and 7 from J, leaving 10 bases between them. This CDR3 contains 14 residues. The CDR3 is CASSQDRGVNEQFF. CDR3 bases: TGCGCCAGCAGCCAAGATCGAGGCGTTAATGAGCAGTTCTTC.

This clonotype was picked up a small number of times. The J gene is TRBJ1-1, the V gene TRBV9; 8 bases agree with TRBD1. CDR3 size: 15 residues. The germline CDR1 and CDR2 sequences are SGDLS and YYNGEE. V was clipped by 4 bases and J by 6 bases; unmatched bases: 11. CDR3 sequence (DNA): TGTGCCAGCAGCCTGTACAGGGGGGAGGTCTCTGAAGCTTTCTTT. Translating gives CASSLYRGEVSEAFF.

The chain has TRBV20-1 and TRBJ1-1; D gene uncertain. Trimming pared 4 bases from V and 1 base from J, leaving 13 bases between. The CDR3 runs 14 residues. Germline loops: CDR1 DFQATT, CDR2 SNEGSKA (reference sequence). CDR3 sequence: CSAISIEANTEAFF. CDR3 nucleotides: TGCAGTGCTATTTCGATAGAAGCGAACACTGAAGCTTTCTTT.

This clonotype was counted a few times. V and J are TRBV5-5 and TRBJ2-7, with 9 bases matching TRBD2. The CDR3 contains 14 residues. V dropped 6 bases and J dropped 7; count of bases not matched to a gene: 11. Germline CDR1 and CDR2: SGHKS and YYEKEE (reference sequence). CDR3 sequence: CASTTAGGLLEQYF. CDR3 bases: TGTGCCAGCACCACAGCGGGGGGTCTTTTGGAGCAGTACTTC.

The chain is built from TRBV6-1 and TRBJ2-5; D may be TRBD1 (6 bases). With 6 bases removed from V and 4 bases from J, the gap between germline ends came to 12 bases. This CDR3 has 13 amino acids. Germline lookup yields CDR1 MNHNS and CDR2 SASEGT. The CDR3: CASRKQGLETQYF. The CDR3 nucleotides read TGTGCCAGCAGGAAACAGGGTTTAGAGACCCAGTACTTC.

The table lists this clonotype with a few counts. The chain combines TRBV18 with TRBJ1-1, with no clear D. The germline V and J ends were trimmed by 4 bases and 3 bases, with 9 bases remaining between them. The CDR3 consists of 13 residues. From germline, CDR1 is KGHSH and CDR2 LQKENI. The CDR3 loop is CASSLEVYTEAFF. CDR3 bases: TGTGCCAGCTCACTGGAGGTGTACACTGAAGCTTTCTTT.